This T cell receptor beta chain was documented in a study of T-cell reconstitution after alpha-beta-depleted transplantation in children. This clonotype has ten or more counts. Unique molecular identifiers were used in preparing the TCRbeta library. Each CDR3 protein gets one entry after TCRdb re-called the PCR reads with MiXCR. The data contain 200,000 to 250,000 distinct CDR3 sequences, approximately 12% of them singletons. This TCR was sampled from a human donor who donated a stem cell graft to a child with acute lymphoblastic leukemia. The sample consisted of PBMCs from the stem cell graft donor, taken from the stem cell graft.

The CDR3 nucleotides are TGTGCCAGCAGTTCCCGGCTGAGCGGGAGGACCTACAATGAGCAGTTCTTC. This codes for CASSSRLSGRTYNEQFF. The V and J genes are TRBV28 and TRBJ2-1, with TRBD2 matching over 9 bases. Germline values: CDR1 MDHEN, CDR2 SYDVKM. Losses at the gene ends were 4 bases for V and 2 bases for J; bases not matched to a gene: 9. The CDR3 runs 17 residues.